The 25 T cell receptor beta chains below come from one sample, sequenced in a study of T cells in Graves' hyperthyroidism and ophthalmopathy (dated by TCRdb to between 2018 and 2021). The library was built by means of multiplex PCR. Sequencing was carried out with an Illumina HiSeq 2000. The TCR beta CDR3 regions were amplified from the RNA transcripts. For the first round of RT-PCR on the TCR CDR3, the HTBI primer set was used together with the Qiagen OneStep RT-PCR kit. In TCRdb, the public reads were trimmed at Q25 with fastp and aligned with MiXCR, with productive beta chains retained. Duplicate CDR3 protein sequences are folded into a single record with the most common DNA and genes. The sample data list hundreds of thousands of distinct CDR3 sequences, and about two fifths of these were observed just once. Together, the top ten hold around 10% of the sample. Input material: blood. These receptor sequences come from a man aged 18 to 29 with Graves' hyperthyroidism.

The chain combines TRBV7-3 with TRBJ1-6, with 7 bases identical to TRBD1. Germline CDR1 is SGHTA and CDR2 is FQGTGA. The J segment lost 10 bases and the V segment lost 5 bases, leaving 5 bases of the junction unmatched. The CDR3 is 13 amino acids. CDR3 amino acids: CASSPRQGSPLHF. Here the CDR3 DNA reads TGTGCCAGCAGCCCCAGACAGGGCTCACCCCTCCACTTT. Full variable domain (remainder filled in from reference TRBV7-3 and TRBJ1-6): GAGVSQTPSNKVTEKGKYVELRCDPISGHTALYWYRQSLGQGPEFLIYFQGTGAADDSGLPNDRFFAVRPEGSVSTLKIQRTERGDSAVYLCASSPRQGSPLHFGNGTRLTVT.

This clonotype was seen at least ten times. This chain joins TRBV7-9 and TRBJ1-3; no reliable D call. The germline V gene has CDR1 SEHNR and CDR2 FQNEAQ (reference sequence). This CDR3 region has 16 residues. Between the trimmed V and J ends, which lost 1 base and 0 bases, there was a span of 10 bases. DNA for the CDR3: TGTGCCAGCAGCTTAGTAGGGCAGAGCTCTGGAAACACCATATATTTT. Protein sequence: CASSLVGQSSGNTIYF.

V is TRBV10-3 and J is TRBJ1-5, with unresolved D. This CDR3 has 13 residues. The V gene lost 10 bases and the J gene lost 6 bases, with 16 bases spanning the gap. Germline V gene data show CDR1 as ENHRY and CDR2 as SYGVKD. The CDR3 DNA is TGTGCCAGCAGAAGGGTAGAGGGTCAGCCCCAGCATTTT. Its translation is CASRRVEGQPQHF.

This clonotype came up a few times. The chain recombines TRBV7-2 with TRBJ2-5; the D is unclear. The germline CDR1 and CDR2 sequences are SGHTA and FQGNSA. Trimming cost V 5 bases and J 4 bases, with 26 bases left between them. This CDR3 comprises 18 residues. CDR3 loop: CASSRLRGLRRWRETQYF. The CDR3 bases are TGTGCCAGCAGCCGTCTACGTGGGCTGAGAAGATGGCGAGAGACCCAGTACTTC.

The chain recombines TRBV5-4 with TRBJ1-1; no clear D gene. The CDR3 spans 13 residues. Trimming took off 4 bases at V and 5 bases at J, with 12 bases between the two ends. The germline CDR1 and CDR2 sequences are SGHNT and YYREEE (reference sequence). The DNA for the CDR3 is TGTGCCAGCAGCACCGAGGGTTGGACTGAAGCTTTCTTT. Translation: CASSTEGWTEAFF.

On this clonotype: One base away lies a much larger clone, so this may be a sequencing read error. The CDR3 bases are TGTGCCAGCAGCTTAACGGCGGGACAGGGCTACGAGCAGTACTTC. Protein product: CASSLTAGQGYEQYF. J is TRBJ2-7 and V is TRBV7-3, with 9 bases identical to TRBD1. Germline CDR1 and CDR2: SGHTA and FQGTGA. Trimming took 0 bases from V and 3 from J; bases not matched to a gene: 3. The CDR3 covers 15 residues.

This clonotype was observed at least ten times. The gene calls are TRBV10-3 and TRBJ1-2; D is uncertain. This CDR3 contains 13 residues. CDR1 and CDR2 (germline): ENHRY, SYGVKD. Trimming removed 4 bases from V and 2 bases from J, with 8 bases in between. The CDR3 coding sequence is TGTGCCATCAGTGCTGAGGAAAACTATGGCTACACCTTC. Its protein is CAISAEENYGYTF.

This clonotype was seen repeatedly, ten times or more. The CDR3 here is CASTEDRVSGELFF. For the CDR3, the DNA is TGCGCCAGCACCGAAGACAGGGTCTCCGGGGAGCTGTTTTTT. The chain couples TRBV10-1 to TRBJ2-2, with 7 bases aligning to TRBD1. The CDR3 spans 14 residues. Trimming at V came to 7 bases and at J to 6 bases, leaving 8 bases not matched to a gene. The germline CDR1 and CDR2 sequences are WNHNN and SYGVQD (reference sequence).

The rearrangement joins TRBV2 to TRBJ2-2, with 12 positions matching TRBD1. CDR1 and CDR2 (germline): SNHLY, FYNNEI. There are 15 residues in the CDR3. V lost 7 bases to trimming and J lost 5 bases; unmatched junction nucleotides: 5. This chain's CDR3 is CASTRDRGRTGELFF. The CDR3 bases are TGTGCCAGCACTAGGGACAGGGGGCGAACCGGGGAGCTGTTTTTT.

Many counts were recorded for this clonotype. V and J are TRBV25-1 and TRBJ2-5; D is possibly TRBD1 or TRBD2 (6 bases each). Germline values: CDR1 MGHDK, CDR2 SYGVNS. Trimming cost V 10 bases and J 5 bases, with 14 bases left between them. This CDR3 contains 12 residues. The CDR3 region is CATSGAAETQYF. The CDR3 DNA sequence: TGTGCCACGTCGGGGGCGGCGGAGACCCAGTACTTC.

This clonotype has just a few counts. V usage is TRBV7-6 and J usage is TRBJ2-7; 9 nucleotides line up with TRBD1. The CDR3 has 15 amino acids. CDR1 is SGHVS, CDR2 FNYEAQ, per germline. The junction had 8 bases not matched to a gene; V was cut back by 4 bases and J by 4 bases. The CDR3 sequence: CASSSPTDRGYEQYF. DNA of the CDR3: TGTGCCAGCAGCTCCCCTACTGACAGGGGGTACGAGCAGTACTTC. Full variable domain (rest looked up from reference TRBV7-6 and TRBJ2-7): GAGVSQSPRYKVTKRGQDVALRCDPISGHVSLYWYRQALGQGPEFLTYFNYEAQQDKSGLPNDRFSAERPEGSISTLTIQRTEQRDSAMYRCASSSPTDRGYEQYFGPGTRLTVT.

J is TRBJ2-6 and V is TRBV29-1; no clear D. The germline V and J ends were trimmed by 0 bases and 1 base, with 4 bases remaining between them. Germline V CDR1 and CDR2: SQVTM, ANQGSEA. The CDR3 contains 14 residues. This chain's CDR3 is CSVEDSSGANVLTF. DNA for the CDR3: TGCAGCGTTGAAGACTCATCTGGGGCCAACGTCCTGACTTTC.

V and J are TRBV20-1 and TRBJ2-7; 8 bases map to TRBD1. Per germline, CDR1 DFQATT and CDR2 SNEGSKA (reference sequence). This CDR3 comprises 12 residues. V shed 5 bases, J shed 3 bases, and the junction held 3 bases outside the gene matches. The CDR3 bases are TGCAGTGCTGGGACAGGCCTCTACGAGCAGTACTTC. It codes for CSAGTGLYEQYF.

The rearrangement links TRBV25-1 to TRBJ1-4; maybe TRBD1 (5 bases). Trimming cost V 5 bases and J 3 bases, with 13 bases left between them. There are 15 residues in the CDR3. Germline lookup yields CDR1 MGHDK and CDR2 SYGVNS. This CDR3 is CASSLSDTSNEKLFF. The CDR3, as DNA: TGTGCCAGCAGTTTATCGGACACCTCTAATGAAAAACTGTTTTTT.

The chain uses TRBV13 and TRBJ2-7; D call uncertain. Germline assignment: CDR1 PRHDT and CDR2 FYEKMQ (reference sequence). Between the trimmed V and J ends, which lost 6 bases and 1 base, there was a span of 10 bases. The CDR3 extends over 13 amino acids. CDR3 nucleotide sequence: TGTGCCAGCAGTCCGGGCTGGTCCTACGAGCAGTACTTC. It specifies CASSPGWSYEQYF.

The gene calls are TRBV7-9 and TRBJ2-7; 13 nucleotides agree with TRBD2. This CDR3 comprises 18 residues. J gave up 5 bases and V 5 bases, and 15 bases lay outside the gene matches. CDR1 and CDR2 (germline): SEHNR, FQNEAQ (reference sequence). The CDR3 coding sequence is TGTGCCAGCAGCCTACCGACTAGCGGGAGGTTCAAGGGTGACGAGCAGTACTTC. Amino acid sequence: CASSLPTSGRFKGDEQYF.

The chain combines TRBV7-9 with TRBJ1-1, with 10 bases identical to TRBD1. This CDR3 has 16 residues. Trimming removed 4 bases from V and 5 bases from J; junction bases left unmatched: 10. Looked up from germline, CDR1 is SEHNR and CDR2 is FQNEAQ (reference sequence). The CDR3 is CASSSIAGTGDTEAFF. The CDR3 DNA follows: TGTGCCAGCAGCTCCATCGCCGGGACAGGGGATACTGAAGCTTTCTTT. The full variable domain, with the rest looked up from reference TRBV7-9 and TRBJ1-1, is DTGVSQNPRHKITKRGQNVTFRCDPISEHNRLYWYRQTLGQGPEFLTYFQNEAQLEKSRLLSDRFSAERPKGSFSTLEIQRTEQGDSAMYLCASSSIAGTGDTEAFFGQGTRLTVV.

A note on this clonotype: The junction departs from the called germline gene at one end, perhaps through a read error. V usage is TRBV19 and J usage is TRBJ1-5; D not resolved. CDR3 length: 14 amino acids. CDR1 LNHDA and CDR2 SQIVND come from the germline V gene (reference sequence). CDR3: CVSARATLNQPQHF. For the CDR3, the DNA is TGTGTCAGTGCTAGAGCCACGTTAAATCAGCCCCAGCATTTT.

The sample holds many counts of this clonotype. This chain connects TRBV7-9 to TRBJ1-5; D might be TRBD1 (5 bases). CDR1 is SEHNR, CDR2 FQNEAQ, per germline (reference sequence). This CDR3 contains 12 residues. The V and J ends lost 5 bases and 8 bases respectively, with 10 bases between them. The CDR3 protein is CASSPQGEPQHF. The CDR3 DNA sequence: TGTGCCAGCAGCCCCCAGGGAGAGCCCCAGCATTTT.

The chain recombines TRBV6-5 with TRBJ1-6; D is unresolved. Trimming left V 0 bases short and J 8 bases short, with 8 bases between. CDR3 length: 14 residues. CDR1 is MNHEY and CDR2 is SVGAGI in the germline V gene. CDR3 protein: CASSYSICDSPLHF. The CDR3 nucleotides are TGTGCCAGCAGTTACTCGATATGTGATTCACCCCTCCACTTT.

V and J are TRBV20-1 and TRBJ2-5, with 7 positions matching TRBD2. Unmatched junction bases numbered 7, after V lost 6 bases and J lost 3 bases. This CDR3 comprises 13 residues. CDR1 is DFQATT and CDR2 is SNEGSKA in the germline V gene (reference sequence). The CDR3 reads CSARVAGKETQYF. The CDR3 nucleotides are TGCAGTGCCCGGGTAGCGGGCAAAGAGACCCAGTACTTC.

This clonotype was seen a handful of times. The chain couples TRBV11-3 to TRBJ1-6, with TRBD1 identical over 7 bases. This CDR3 has 13 residues. V lost 5 bases, J lost 10 bases, and 5 bases stayed unmatched. Germline CDR1 SGHNT, CDR2 YENEEA. CDR3 bases: TGTGCCAGCAGCCGGGGACAGACATCACCCCTCCACTTT. This gives the protein CASSRGQTSPLHF.

This clonotype showed up just a few times. CDR3 in DNA: TGTGCCAGCAGCTTAAACAGGGGATACGATATGAACACTGAAGCTTTCTTT. The encoded protein is CASSLNRGYDMNTEAFF. This rearrangement joins TRBV7-9 to TRBJ1-1; TRBD1 agrees at 7 bases. CDR3 length: 17 amino acids. V trimming: 2 bases; J trimming: 0 bases; junction bases outside the gene matches: 9. Per germline, CDR1 SEHNR and CDR2 FQNEAQ (reference sequence).

This clonotype has a handful of counts. The chain uses TRBV7-3 and TRBJ1-2, with D unresolved. The length of the CDR3 is 17 residues. V lost 5 bases, J lost 0 bases, and 19 bases lay in between. Germline CDR1 is SGHTA and CDR2 is FQGTGA. DNA of the CDR3: TGTGCCAGCAGCCAAGATCTGCGAGGTTATACTAACTATGGCTACACCTTC. Protein sequence: CASSQDLRGYTNYGYTF.

This clonotype has ten or more counts. The chain links TRBV2 to TRBJ2-2; tentatively, D is TRBD2 (6 bases). Germline V gives CDR1 SNHLY, CDR2 FYNNEI. With 10 bases removed from V and 7 bases from J, the gap between germline ends came to 16 bases. There are 13 residues in the CDR3. The CDR3 nucleotides read TGTGCCAACTCACTAGCAGTCGACGGGGAGCTGTTTTTT. Its translation is CANSLAVDGELFF.